Detailed here is one T cell receptor (beta chain). Its specificity is not known. Trimming took off 8 bases at V and 1 base at J, with 12 bases between the two ends. The CDR3 sequence is 14 residues long. The germline gives CDR1 SGHAT, CDR2 FQNNGV. The sample is drawn from a study of cytomegalovirus exposure and HLA in healthy donors. Study background: A later analysis reported the 100 to 150 validation repertoires used the same platform as the 666 first-cohort repertoires. Study-wide findings and caveats: Subsequent analysis revealed that first-cohort TCR clusters tended to co-occur in the 120 or so validation repertoires. The authors confirmed in vitro that three CMV-associated chains were specific for CMV antigens.

The table came from immunoSEQ multiplex PCR; TCRdb's copy has only in-frame clones and leaves some out. This table holds some 79,000 clones, just under 95% found once. The specimen was PBMCs. The genes are TRBV11-2 and TRBJ2-1; no definite D call. This receptor was identified in a young woman in good health and CMV-seropositive. This chain's CDR3 is CASLESGSYNEQFF. CDR3 coding DNA: TGTGCCAGCTTGGAATCGGGTTCCTACAATGAGCAGTTCTTC.